This entry lists 21 T cell receptor beta chains sequenced from one sample in a study of neurological immune-mediated disorders (dated by TCRdb to about 2019). Receptor amplification or capture employed 5' RACE. Sequencing used an Illumina HiSeq 2500. The public reads were reanalyzed by TCRdb: fastp trimming at Q25, MiXCR alignment, in-frame beta chains only. Rows are combined by CDR3 protein, so each entry shows the most common genes and DNA. The sample data list tens of thousands of distinct CDR3 sequences, and roughly 13% of these were observed just once. In total, the top ten clones hold roughly 1.2% of the sample. The source material was PBMCs. The receptors derive from a female donor in good health.

The CDR3 loop is CASSATGATGELFF. CDR3 coding DNA: TGTGCCAGCAGCGCAACAGGGGCGACCGGGGAGCTGTTTTTT. The chain has TRBV9 and TRBJ2-2; 7 bases fit TRBD1. V lost 3 bases to trimming and J lost 5 bases; unmatched junction nucleotides: 4. Germline loops: CDR1 SGDLS, CDR2 YYNGEE. This CDR3 contains 14 residues. Drawing the rest from reference TRBV9 and TRBJ2-2, the complete variable domain is DSGVTQTPKHLITATGQRVTLRCSPRSGDLSVYWYQQSLDQGLQFLIQYYNGEERAKGNILERFSAQQFPDLHSELNLSSLELGDSALYFCASSATGATGELFFGEGSRLTVL.

There are many counts of this clonotype. This chain links TRBV5-1 with TRBJ2-6, with D unclear. The germline gives CDR1 SGHRS, CDR2 YFSETQ. Trimming took 0 bases from V and 4 from J, leaving 17 bases between them. There are 18 residues in the CDR3. CDR3 region: CASSLGRMYAGGANVLTF. As DNA, the CDR3 is TGCGCCAGCAGCTTGGGGAGAATGTACGCTGGAGGGGCCAACGTCCTGACTTTC.

This clonotype was observed at least ten times. This chain links TRBV21-1 with TRBJ1-6; TRBD1, the table's D call, was not compared with the DNA. TRBV21-1 represents a pseudogene. The CDR3 extends over 19 amino acids. The CDR3 region has the DNA TGTGCCAGCAGCAAAGTGAGGGGATCTGACCAGGGCGATAATTCACCCCTCCACTTT. Residues: CASSKVRGSDQGDNSPLHF.

Concerning this clonotype: One base away lies a much larger clone, so this may be a sequencing read error. V gene TRBV19 combines with J gene TRBJ2-7, with D possibly matching TRBD2 (5 bases). Germline CDR1 and CDR2: LNHDA and SQIVND (reference sequence). There are 13 residues in the CDR3. The DNA for the CDR3 is TGTGCCAGTAGTCGGACTGGCCCCTACAAGCAGTACTTC. Translating it yields CASSRTGPYKQYF.

At least ten counts were recorded for this clonotype. The rearrangement links TRBV20-1 to TRBJ1-2; 9 bases fit TRBD1. CDR3 length: 15 residues. The J segment lost 8 bases and the V segment lost 5 bases, leaving 15 bases of the junction unmatched. CDR1 and CDR2 (germline): DFQATT, SNEGSKA (reference sequence). The CDR3 here is CSAQTDRGERGGYTF. The DNA for the CDR3 is TGCAGTGCTCAGACGGACAGGGGAGAGAGAGGAGGCTACACCTTC.

The chain couples TRBV5-6 to TRBJ2-7; the D is unclear. The CDR3 covers 13 residues. Looked up from germline, CDR1 is SGHDT and CDR2 is YYEEEE. The ends were cut back, 2 bases at V and 1 base at J, with 7 bases in the middle. The CDR3 nucleotides read TGTGCCAGCAGCTTTTATGGGTCCTACGAGCAGTACTTC. As protein: CASSFYGSYEQYF.

The chain employs TRBV5-5 and TRBJ1-1; 7 bases are a match to TRBD1. CDR1 is SGHKS, CDR2 YYEKEE, per germline (reference sequence). The V and J ends lost 4 bases and 8 bases, in that order; junction bases with no gene match: 11. The CDR3 is made up of 14 amino acids. The DNA of the CDR3 is TGTGCCAGCAGCCTAGGGGGCCTGCTGACAGAAGCTTTCTTT. As protein: CASSLGGLLTEAFF.

This clonotype was observed at least ten times. This rearrangement joins TRBV20-1 to TRBJ2-3; perhaps TRBD2 as D (5 bases). The germline V gene has CDR1 DFQATT and CDR2 SNEGSKA (reference sequence). The CDR3 totals 14 residues. V gave up 0 bases and J gave up 12 bases, with 19 bases separating them. The CDR3 reads CSARELPGSKNQYF. Here the CDR3 DNA reads TGCAGTGCTAGAGAACTACCGGGATCCAAAAACCAGTATTTT.

This clonotype was detected ten times or more. The rearrangement joins TRBV30 to TRBJ1-1; no firm D call. Germline V gene lookup returns CDR1 GTSNPN and CDR2 SVGIG (reference sequence). V was cut by 0 bases and J by 2 bases, with 10 bases left in between. CDR3 length: 14 residues. CDR3 bases: TGTGCCTGGAGTGTACTGCACAGTAACACTGAAGCTTTCTTT. Amino acids: CAWSVLHSNTEAFF.

This clonotype was seen more than once but under ten times. This chain connects TRBV11-2 to TRBJ2-1, with D possibly matching TRBD2 (6 bases). Looked up from germline, CDR1 is SGHAT and CDR2 is FQNNGV. Trimming removed 5 bases at V and 12 bases at J, with 14 bases between. The CDR3 has 12 residues. CDR3 DNA: TGTGCCAGCAGCGCGAGAGGGGAGGCGCAGTTCTTC. Protein sequence: CASSARGEAQFF.

This clonotype was counted ten times or more. V is TRBV5-1 and J is TRBJ1-2, with no clear D. Trimming stripped 0 bases from V and 6 bases from J, with 12 bases between. Germline values: CDR1 SGHRS, CDR2 YFSETQ. The CDR3 runs 14 residues. CDR3 coding DNA: TGCGCCAGCAGCTTGGAACTCCCCAGGCATGGCTACACCTTC. It specifies CASSLELPRHGYTF. Supplemented by reference TRBV5-1 and TRBJ1-2, the full variable domain reads KAGVTQTPRYLIKTRGQQVTLSCSPISGHRSVSWYQQTPGQGLQFLFEYFSETQRNKGNFPGRFSGRQFSNSRSEMNVSTLELGDSALYLCASSLELPRHGYTFGSGTRLTVV.

In this sample, this clonotype turned up many times. This sequence joins TRBV20-1 and TRBJ2-1; D call uncertain. The length of the CDR3 is 16 residues. V was pared by 0 bases and J by 8 bases, with 20 bases between. Germline CDR1 reads DFQATT; CDR2 reads SNEGSKA (reference sequence). CDR3 in amino acids: CSARDPVPRLSDEQFF. CDR3 DNA: TGCAGTGCTAGAGATCCGGTTCCGAGACTCTCGGATGAGCAGTTCTTC.

At least ten counts were recorded for this clonotype. The chain links TRBV20-1 to TRBJ1-1, with 9 bases identical to TRBD1. Germline V gene lookup returns CDR1 DFQATT and CDR2 SNEGSKA (reference sequence). Germline trimming cut 6 bases from V and 1 base from J; bases unmatched to any gene: 6. This CDR3 is built from 14 residues. The CDR3 protein is CSAVGGQGNTEAFF. The CDR3 nucleotides are TGCAGTGCGGTTGGGGGACAGGGGAACACTGAAGCTTTCTTT.

This clonotype was picked up many times. V gene TRBV7-3 combines with J gene TRBJ1-2; possibly TRBD1 for D (5 bases). CDR3 length: 15 amino acids. The germline V gene has CDR1 SGHTA and CDR2 FQGTGA. V shed 5 bases and J shed 1 base, with 14 bases lying between them. For the CDR3, the DNA is TGTGCCAGCAGCCCTGGGGGGGTCCATAACTATGGCTACACCTTC. Protein product: CASSPGGVHNYGYTF.

This clonotype was found many times. This chain joins TRBV5-1 and TRBJ2-2, with TRBD2 identical over 10 bases. The CDR3 totals 16 residues. Unmatched junction bases numbered 2, after V lost 2 bases and J lost 1 base. Germline lookup yields CDR1 SGHRS and CDR2 YFSETQ. CDR3 amino acids: CASSFLAGVNTGELFF. The CDR3 nucleotides are TGCGCCAGCAGCTTTCTAGCGGGGGTGAACACCGGGGAGCTGTTTTTT.

This clonotype was seen ten or more times. The chain's CDR3 is CASRKPGPGQETQYF. The CDR3 nucleotides are TGTGCCAGCAGGAAGCCGGGACCCGGGCAAGAGACCCAGTACTTC. V is TRBV2 and J is TRBJ2-5; the D call may be TRBD1 or TRBD2 (5 bases each). Trimming took 6 bases from V and 2 from J, leaving 16 bases between them. The CDR3 spans 15 residues. CDR1 and CDR2 from the germline V gene are SNHLY and FYNNEI.

This clonotype was counted at least ten times. The V gene is TRBV9, the J gene TRBJ1-4, with 7 bases lining up with TRBD1. The CDR3 totals 15 residues. From germline, CDR1 is SGDLS and CDR2 YYNGEE. With 3 bases clipped from V and 3 bases from J, the junction kept 5 bases outside the gene matches. The DNA of the CDR3 is TGTGCCAGCAGCGAATCCGGGACAGCTAATGAAAAACTGTTTTTT. This encodes CASSESGTANEKLFF. The full variable domain, rest sourced from reference TRBV9 and TRBJ1-4, is DSGVTQTPKHLITATGQRVTLRCSPRSGDLSVYWYQQSLDQGLQFLIQYYNGEERAKGNILERFSAQQFPDLHSELNLSSLELGDSALYFCASSESGTANEKLFFGSGTQLSVL.

Regarding this clonotype: A clone one base away is much larger, so this may be a read error. This sequence joins TRBV29-1 and TRBJ1-2; 8 bases map to TRBD1. The germline gives CDR1 SQVTM, CDR2 ANQGSEA. The trim removed 3 bases at V and 6 bases at J, leaving 6 bases unmatched. This CDR3 has 13 amino acids. CDR3 residues: CSVDDRGNHGYTF. DNA for the CDR3: TGCAGCGTTGACGACAGGGGAAACCATGGCTACACCTTC. Complete variable domain (other parts from reference TRBV29-1 and TRBJ1-2): SAVISQKPSRDICQRGTSLTIQCQVDSQVTMMFWYRQQPGQSLTLIATANQGSEATYESGFVIDKFPISRPNLTFSTLTVSNMSPEDSSIYLCSVDDRGNHGYTFGSGTRLTVV.

This clonotype was detected many times. The chain is built from TRBV10-3 and TRBJ1-1; a weak D match, TRBD1 (5 bases). Trimming removed 2 bases from V and 5 bases from J, with 9 bases in between. Germline CDR1 and CDR2: ENHRY and SYGVKD. The CDR3 has 13 residues. The CDR3 bases are TGTGCCATCAGTGAGGGGGCCCGGACTGAAGCTTTCTTT. Protein sequence: CAISEGARTEAFF.

This clonotype was counted ten times or more. The chain has TRBV14 and TRBJ2-5; 10 positions match TRBD2. In germline, CDR1 is SGHDN, CDR2 FVKESK. The CDR3 extends over 15 amino acids. J was trimmed by 4 bases and V by 2 bases; bases with no gene match: 4. The CDR3 DNA is TGTGCCAGCAGCCAACAGCGGGGGGGCCTAGAGACCCAGTACTTC. This codes for CASSQQRGGLETQYF.

The V call is TRBV15, the J call TRBJ2-7; the match to TRBD2 covers 13 bases. Germline V CDR1 and CDR2: LNHNV, YYDKDF (reference sequence). The V segment lost 5 bases and the J segment 2 bases; nucleotides outside the gene matches: 3. The CDR3 covers 15 residues. CDR3 DNA: TGTGCCACCAGCCCAACTAGCGGGGGGGCCTACGAGCAGTACTTC. Its protein product is CATSPTSGGAYEQYF.